This T cell receptor beta chain is drawn from a study of blood T cell repertoires in COVID-19. Study-level information: Collection of acute and convalescent COVID-19 samples took place in the United States, Italy and Spain. Nucleic acid was either cDNA or gDNA, and it came from T cells, B-cell-depleted T cells, or PBMCs.

Original methodology: Reference gene primer amplification gave nucleated cell count estimates. Produced via immunoSEQ multiplex PCR; TCRdb's table is partial and in-frame only. V, J and clone size are those of that table, while D and trimming were read from the DNA. Of some 71,000 clones in the sample, approximately 84% are singletons; the top ten hold roughly 14%. Germline CDR1 is WNHNN and CDR2 is SYGVQD (reference sequence). The ends were cut back, 6 bases at V and 4 bases at J, with 6 bases in the middle. This CDR3 spans 12 amino acids. The table lists this clone with a few counts. The rearrangement links TRBV10-1 to TRBJ2-2; the D gene is possibly TRBD1 (5 bases). The sequenced sample was peripheral blood. The origin of this receptor is a man aged 50 to 60 with COVID-19, enrolled during active disease. Here the CDR3 DNA reads TGCGCCAGCAGCAGGGCCACCGGGGAGCTGTTTTTT. Residues: CASSRATGELFF.